Sequencing of this T cell receptor (beta chain) was carried out in a study of regulatory T cells in long-lasting Graves disease. Study-wide results and limits: The work looked only at peripheral blood and did not look at thyroid tissue.

Per the germline V gene, CDR1 is SGHRS and CDR2 is YFSETQ. The V and J ends lost 2 bases and 6 bases, in that order; junction bases with no gene match: 11. The length of the CDR3 is 16 residues. The time point: newly diagnosed GD, antithyroid drugs for less than 3 months. RNA from PBMCs was the source of the TCR library. This clonotype has a count of ten or more. No antigen is known for it. TCR beta libraries were built with iRepertoire HTBI primers and Arm-PCR of CDR3 regions. MiXCR, applied by TCRdb to the multiplex PCR reads, yields one record per CDR3 protein. The table has about 440,000 distinct CDR3 sequences, 16% seen once. The same specimen was also included in a second study, on T cells in Graves' hyperthyroidism and ophthalmopathy.

V gene TRBV5-1 combines with J gene TRBJ2-1; 7 nucleotides match TRBD1. Material: peripheral blood mononuclear cells (PBMCs), obtained at new diagnosis, from a patient treated with antithyroid drugs. The clonotype comes from a woman between 25 and 40 years old with Graves disease. This CDR3 is CASSFHRDRNFNEQFF. CDR3 sequence (DNA): TGCGCCAGCAGCTTCCACCGGGACAGAAATTTCAATGAGCAGTTCTTC.